This T cell receptor (beta chain) was retrieved from a study of blood T cell repertoires in COVID-19. Looking at the study overall: Samples of COVID-19 (acute and convalescent) were obtained from the United States, Italy and Spain.

In the study's own analysis: The assay estimated nucleated cells by amplifying reference gene primers. Sequenced by immunoSEQ multiplex PCR; TCRdb stores in-frame clones only, minus some. The V and J calls and clone size were taken over from that table, and D and trimming were inferred from the DNA. The sample lists fewer than 500,000 clones; 80% to 90% were seen once. The source of this sequence is a woman aged 25-40 years with acute or convalescent COVID-19. Sequenced: peripheral blood.

The CDR3 sequence is CASSLGQGRYEQYF. The DNA for the CDR3 is TGTGCCAGCAGTCTCGGACAGGGGCGGTACGAGCAGTACTTC. This chain connects TRBV27 to TRBJ2-7; 9 bases match TRBD1. CDR3 length: 14 residues. CDR1 is MNHEY, CDR2 SMNVEV, per germline (reference sequence). Germline trimming cut 5 bases from V and 4 bases from J; bases unmatched to any gene: 6.